This is a list of T cell receptor beta chains from one sample in a study of OX40 agonist ivuxolimab in advanced cancers. TCRdb's table, derived via immunoSEQ multiplex PCR, lists solely in-frame clones and lacks some. The profile covers tens of thousands of clones, with approximately 85% appearing a single time and roughly 2.2% taken by the ten largest. Sample: CD4+ or CD8+ T cells sorted from blood, taken in a trial of the OX40 agonist ivuxolimab. These receptors were obtained from an adult with an advanced solid tumor such as melanoma, head and neck, liver or kidney cancer. Each CDR3 is given with its conserved first and last residue. Each record gives: D gene, J gene, V gene, clone size, CDR3 protein, CDR3 DNA. The D gene is left open where the match is weak. Expanded clones are given a class, and other clones once, few, many or no size at all.

D: .; J: TRBJ1-2; V: TRBV6-1; size: .; CDR3: CASSEAFQVQYGYTF; DNA: TGTGCCAGCAGTGAAGCCTTCCAGGTTCAGTATGGCTACACCTTC
D: TRBD2; J: TRBJ2-7; V: TRBV5-4; size: .; CDR3: CASSGTTSGRGGVYEQYF; DNA: TGTGCCAGCAGCGGAACGACTAGCGGGAGAGGGGGGGTATACGAGCAGTACTTC
D: .; J: TRBJ1-5; V: TRBV6-5; size: few; CDR3: CASSYSPRGNQPQHF; DNA: TGTGCCAGCAGTTACTCCCCTAGAGGCAATCAGCCCCAGCATTTT
D: .; J: TRBJ2-7; V: TRBV28; size: .; CDR3: CASSLRSIYEQYF; DNA: TGTGCCAGCAGTCTCAGGTCGATATACGAGCAGTACTTC
D: .; J: TRBJ2-5; V: TRBV6-1; size: .; CDR3: CASSEAVETQYF; DNA: TGTGCCAGCAGTGAAGCGGTGGAGACCCAGTACTTC
D: .; J: TRBJ1-1; V: TRBV7-3; size: .; CDR3: CASSVTVSTEAFF; DNA: TGTGCCAGCAGCGTTACCGTGTCCACTGAAGCTTTCTTT
D: .; J: TRBJ1-2; V: TRBV7-2; size: .; CDR3: CASSPQTVSYGYTF; DNA: TGTGCCAGCAGCCCTCAGACGGTTAGCTATGGCTACACCTTC
D: TRBD1; J: TRBJ2-7; V: TRBV6-5; size: .; CDR3: CASSNTRTGYEQYF; DNA: TGTGCCAGCAGTAACACCCGGACAGGCTACGAGCAGTACTTC
D: .; J: TRBJ2-7; V: TRBV6-6; size: .; CDR3: CASSYSGTYEQYF; DNA: TGTGCCAGCAGTTACTCGGGTACCTACGAGCAGTACTTC
D: TRBD2; J: TRBJ2-2; V: TRBV5-1; size: .; CDR3: CASSLVAGGSGELFF; DNA: TGCGCCAGCAGCTTGGTAGCGGGGGGCTCCGGGGAGCTGTTTTTT
D: TRBD2; J: TRBJ2-7; V: TRBV10-2; size: .; CDR3: CASKETSGNPYEQYF; DNA: TGCGCCAGCAAAGAGACTAGCGGGAACCCCTACGAGCAGTACTTC
D: TRBD2; J: TRBJ2-7; V: TRBV9; size: .; CDR3: CASSGGGGGRASYEQYF; DNA: TGTGCCAGCAGCGGAGGAGGGGGCGGGAGGGCCAGCTACGAGCAGTACTTC
D: .; J: TRBJ2-7; V: TRBV6-6; size: .; CDR3: CASSFGLAYEQYF; DNA: TGTGCCAGCAGTTTTGGCCTAGCTTACGAGCAGTACTTC
D: .; J: TRBJ2-7; V: TRBV21-1; size: .; CDR3: CASSRIEQYF; DNA: TGTGCCAGCAGCCGAATTGAGCAGTACTTC
D: .; J: TRBJ2-3; V: TRBV30; size: .; CDR3: CAWSVLGRLSTDTQYF; DNA: TGTGCCTGGAGTGTACTGGGCAGGCTAAGCACAGATACGCAGTATTTT
D: .; J: TRBJ1-6; V: TRBV30; size: few; CDR3: CAWSVARQAIADSPLHF; DNA: TGTGCCTGGAGTGTTGCTCGGCAGGCCATAGCGGATTCACCCCTCCACTTT
D: .; J: TRBJ1-5; V: TRBV15; size: .; CDR3: CATSRDGGGGSNQPQHF; DNA: TGTGCCACCAGCAGAGACGGGGGCGGAGGTAGCAATCAGCCCCAGCATTTT
D: TRBD1; J: TRBJ2-1; V: TRBV5-4; size: .; CDR3: CASSLGTGGSYNEQFF; DNA: TGTGCCAGCAGCTTGGGGACAGGGGGATCCTACAATGAGCAGTTCTTC
D: .; J: TRBJ2-2; V: TRBV9; size: .; CDR3: CASSVEGSSTGELFF; DNA: TGTGCCAGCAGCGTAGAGGGGTCTAGCACCGGGGAGCTGTTTTTT
D: .; J: TRBJ1-4; V: TRBV20-1; size: few; CDR3: CSANQGMLLFF; DNA: TGCAGTGCTAACCAGGGTATGCTTCTGTTTTTT
D: TRBD1; J: TRBJ2-2; V: TRBV6-6; size: once; CDR3: CAIGQGTGELFF; DNA: TGTGCCATCGGACAGGGGACCGGGGAGCTGTTTTTT
D: TRBD1; J: TRBJ2-1; V: TRBV5-6; size: .; CDR3: CASSYDRANEQFF; DNA: TGTGCCAGCAGCTACGACAGGGCCAATGAGCAGTTCTTC
D: TRBD1; J: TRBJ1-2; V: TRBV28; size: .; CDR3: CASSSSDRGIQRNYGYTF; DNA: TGTGCCAGCAGCTCTTCGGACAGGGGGATTCAGAGAAACTATGGCTACACCTTC
D: .; J: TRBJ2-2; V: TRBV7-6; size: once; CDR3: CASSLGIRDTGELFF; DNA: TGTGCCAGCAGCTTAGGTATTCGAGACACCGGGGAGCTGTTTTTT
D: .; J: TRBJ2-7; V: TRBV28; size: .; CDR3: CASSLSSGFPHEQYF; DNA: TGTGCCAGCAGTTTATCGTCCGGGTTCCCCCACGAGCAGTACTTC